Listed below are T cell receptor beta chains from one sample, sequenced in a study of T cell responses to AZD1222 COVID-19 vaccine. Some clones are missing from TCRdb's copy, which holds only in-frame ones; the method was immunoSEQ multiplex PCR. The table includes about 94,000 clones, over 75% detected once. The sample here was peripheral blood, taken 28 days after the second AZD1222 dose. Receptors were obtained from an adult who received the AZD1222 COVID-19 vaccine. The CDR3 runs from the conserved cysteine through the conserved F or W. D genes are given only for firm matches. For some rows the clone size is stated as once, few or many, or as a class when expanded; others skip it.

DNA	CDR3	D	J	V	size
TGTGCCAGTCGGCGGCAGGGGGCAACTGAAGCTTTCTTT	CASRRQGATEAFF	TRBD1	TRBJ1-1	TRBV6-5	.
TGTGCCAGCAGTGGGGGGGCCAGCAATCAGCCCCAGCATTTT	CASSGGASNQPQHF	.	TRBJ1-5	TRBV2	.
TGTGCCAGCAGCTTAGCGCGGGACGGGAGACCTCATGAGCAGTTCTTC	CASSLARDGRPHEQFF	.	TRBJ2-1	TRBV7-9	.
TGTGCCAGCAGCTTAGGACTAGCTCTCGATGAGCAGTTCTTC	CASSLGLALDEQFF	TRBD2	TRBJ2-1	TRBV5-6	.
TGTGCCAGCAGCTTGGGCCCCCCGACAGGGGACCATGAGCAGTTCTTC	CASSLGPPTGDHEQFF	TRBD1	TRBJ2-1	TRBV5-4	once
TGTGCCAGCAGCTTTCAAGCGGGGACAACAGATACGCAGTATTTT	CASSFQAGTTDTQYF	.	TRBJ2-3	TRBV7-2	.
TGCAGTGCTCCCGGGGAGCTGTTTTTT	CSAPGELFF	.	TRBJ2-2	TRBV20-1	.
TGTGCCAGCACCCAGGGGGGGGTCTACAATGAGCAGTTCTTC	CASTQGGVYNEQFF	.	TRBJ2-1	TRBV5-4	.
TGTGCCAGCAGCCTTGCGGGGGGGCAGAGAGATACGCAGTATTTT	CASSLAGGQRDTQYF	TRBD2	TRBJ2-3	TRBV6-5	.
TGTGCCAGCAGTTTATCTGGACAGATCATCTATGGCTACACCTTC	CASSLSGQIIYGYTF	.	TRBJ1-2	TRBV28	few
TGTGCCAGTAGTATAGCCAGGGGGCCCCAAGAGACCCAGTACTTC	CASSIARGPQETQYF	TRBD1	TRBJ2-5	TRBV19	.
TGTGCCAGCACATGGGAATACGAGCAGTACTTC	CASTWEYEQYF	.	TRBJ2-7	TRBV2	few
TGTGCCAGTAGTATGTCAGGGGGCTACGAGCAGTACTTC	CASSMSGGYEQYF	TRBD1	TRBJ2-7	TRBV19	.
TGTGCCAGCACTTGGGACCGTCGATCACCCCTCCACTTT	CASTWDRRSPLHF	.	TRBJ1-6	TRBV6-5	.
TGCGCCAGCAGCTTCGCGGGCGGTAGCAATCAGCCCCAGCATTTT	CASSFAGGSNQPQHF	.	TRBJ1-5	TRBV5-1	.
TGCGCCAGCAGCCGTCACCCCCCTCAGGACCCCACCGGGGAGCTGTTTTTT	CASSRHPPQDPTGELFF	.	TRBJ2-2	TRBV4-1	.
TGCGCCAGCAGCCAAGGGGGAGGTCCGAGCTCTGGAAACACCATATATTTT	CASSQGGGPSSGNTIYF	.	TRBJ1-3	TRBV4-1	.
TGTGCCAGCAGCTTGTATGGGGGCCGGAATTCACCCCTCCACTTT	CASSLYGGRNSPLHF	.	TRBJ1-6	TRBV5-6	.
TGTGCCAGCAGCTTAGCGCGATCCGGACAGTCTGAAGCTTTCTTT	CASSLARSGQSEAFF	.	TRBJ1-1	TRBV7-9	.
TGTGCCAGTAGTGTCGGGCCCGGGGACGAGCAGTACTTC	CASSVGPGDEQYF	.	TRBJ2-7	TRBV19	once
TGTGCCAGCAGTTACTTTTTGGACAATACCTACGAGCAGTACTTC	CASSYFLDNTYEQYF	.	TRBJ2-7	TRBV6-2/TRBV6-3	.
TGTGCTAGTGGTTTGGTACCGCCCGGGGAGCTGTTTTTT	CASGLVPPGELFF	.	TRBJ2-2	TRBV12-5	.
TGTGCCAGCAGTTTTACCCGACATGAGCAGTTCTTC	CASSFTRHEQFF	.	TRBJ2-1	TRBV28	few
TGCAGTGCTAGTGGGGCCTACGAGCAGTACTTC	CSASGAYEQYF	.	TRBJ2-7	TRBV20-1	.
TGTGCCAGCCGGTCCAGGGGGTTGACGAATTCACCCCTCCACTTT	CASRSRGLTNSPLHF	TRBD1	TRBJ1-6	TRBV11-3	.
TGTGCCAGCAGCTTAGGGCAGGGGATCCAAGAGACCCAGTACTTC	CASSLGQGIQETQYF	.	TRBJ2-5	TRBV7-8	.
TGTGCCAGCAGCCAAGTGTGGGCAGACAGGGGAAACACCATATATTTT	CASSQVWADRGNTIYF	.	TRBJ1-3	TRBV3-1/TRBV3-2	.
TGTGCCAGCAGCCCCGGGACTAGCGGGACTACGCAGTATTTT	CASSPGTSGTTQYF	TRBD2	TRBJ2-3	TRBV5-4	.
TGTGCCAGCAGCCAACCCGGGGGGGGAACCGCCAAAAACATTCAGTACTTC	CASSQPGGGTAKNIQYF	TRBD2	TRBJ2-4	TRBV3-1/TRBV3-2	few
TGTGCCAGCAGCCATAGCGGGGGGGCCTCCTACAATGAGCAGTTCTTC	CASSHSGGASYNEQFF	TRBD2	TRBJ2-1	TRBV11-3	.
TGTGCCAGCAGTGAAGAAGTAGTTTCGAACACCGGGGAGCTGTTTTTT	CASSEEVVSNTGELFF	.	TRBJ2-2	TRBV6-1	few
TGTGCCAGCACTCCGTCGGGCAGTGAAGCTTTCTTT	CASTPSGSEAFF	.	TRBJ1-1	TRBV7-9	.
TGTGCCCGCCGGGGGGGGGACAGGGGCCCGGAGCAGTACTTC	CARRGGDRGPEQYF	TRBD1	TRBJ2-7	TRBV2	.
TGCGCCAGCAGCTACGTACCTAGCGGGGGCTCCTACAATGAGCAGTTCTTC	CASSYVPSGGSYNEQFF	TRBD2	TRBJ2-1	TRBV5-1	.
TGTGCCAGCAACTACCTAGCGGGAGGAGTAGATGAGCAGTTCTTC	CASNYLAGGVDEQFF	TRBD2	TRBJ2-1	TRBV3-1/TRBV3-2	.
TGTGCCAGTAGGCAGAGGGGTCCGTACAATGAGCAGTTCTTC	CASRQRGPYNEQFF	.	TRBJ2-1	TRBV19	.
TGTGCCTGGAGTGTACAGGGGAGCTACAATTCACCCCTCCACTTT	CAWSVQGSYNSPLHF	TRBD1	TRBJ1-6	TRBV30	.